This entry lists 17 T cell receptor beta chains sequenced from one sample in a study of cytomegalovirus exposure and HLA in healthy donors. With 60 Vbeta and 13 Jbeta primers, the PCR was carried out. Measured with immunoSEQ multiplex PCR; TCRdb has only the in-frame clones, and not every one. The sample lists around 120,000 clones, around 63% seen once, with about 9% in the top ten. Material for sequencing was PBMCs. These receptors were collected from a man aged 35-49 years in good health and CMV-seropositive.

The chain recombines TRBV2 with TRBJ1-2, with D unresolved. The CDR3 is 14 amino acids. The germline gives CDR1 SNHLY, CDR2 FYNNEI. V gave up 5 bases and J gave up 7 bases, with 17 bases separating them. The CDR3 DNA is TGTGCCAGCAGTTGGACTCAGGTTACGTTTGGCTACACCTTC. It specifies CASSWTQVTFGYTF.

The table lists this clone with a few counts. V and J are TRBV7-9 and TRBJ1-4; D not certain. CDR3 length equals 15 residues. V dropped 3 bases and J dropped 5 bases, with 13 bases sitting between them. CDR1 is SEHNR, CDR2 FQNEAQ, per germline (reference sequence). The CDR3 DNA sequence: TGTGCCAGCAGCTTGCGGGTGGGGAGAAATGAAAAACTGTTTTTT. This translates into CASSLRVGRNEKLFF.

This chain connects TRBV6-5 to TRBJ2-7; TRBD2 aligns across 11 bases. The CDR3 runs to 16 residues. CDR1 and CDR2 (germline): MNHEY, SVGAGI. The V and J ends lost 2 bases and 4 bases, in that order; junction bases with no gene match: 7. CDR3 sequence reads: CASSYEGLADVYEQYF. The CDR3 DNA follows: TGTGCCAGCAGTTACGAGGGACTAGCGGATGTTTACGAGCAGTACTTC.

This sequence joins TRBV5-1 and TRBJ1-1; 7 nucleotides line up with TRBD1. V was clipped by 4 bases and J by 3 bases; unmatched bases: 6. The CDR3 covers 14 residues. Germline V CDR1 and CDR2: SGHRS, YFSETQ. For the CDR3, the DNA is TGCGCCAGCAGCCAGACAGGGCCAGACACTGAAGCTTTCTTT. Translation gives CASSQTGPDTEAFF.

There are a few counts of this clone. This chain connects TRBV6-6 to TRBJ2-7, with TRBD2 matching over 8 bases. CDR3 length: 12 residues. Germline assignment: CDR1 MNHNY and CDR2 SVGAGI (reference sequence). J lost 5 bases, V lost 8 bases, and 5 bases had no gene match. CDR3 amino acids: CASLSGGNEQYF. CDR3 coding DNA: TGTGCCAGCTTGAGCGGGGGCAACGAGCAGTACTTC.

V and J are TRBV5-1 and TRBJ2-3; 15 nucleotides agree with TRBD2. Trimming cost V 4 bases and J 5 bases; bases outside gene matches: 5. Germline assignment: CDR1 SGHRS and CDR2 YFSETQ. The CDR3 extends over 16 amino acids. The CDR3 loop is CASSLGTSGGIDTQYF. CDR3 sequence (DNA): TGCGCCAGCAGCCTAGGGACTAGCGGGGGGATAGATACGCAGTATTTT.

The rearrangement joins TRBV21-1 to TRBJ2-1; TRBD1 is the table's D call and was not checked against the DNA. TRBV21-1 is shown as a pseudogene. The CDR3 totals 16 residues. CDR3 sequence: CASSLSGISKLNEQFF. CDR3 in DNA: TGTGCCAGCAGCCTCTCAGGGATATCAAAACTAAATGAGCAGTTCTTC.

V usage is TRBV23-1 and J usage is TRBJ2-3; maybe TRBD1 (5 bases). TRBV23-1 is recorded as an ORF, its role being uncertain. The CDR3 has 14 residues. The V and J ends lost 9 bases and 2 bases respectively, with 15 bases between them. CDR3 loop: CARATGRVTDTQYF. CDR3 nucleotides: TGCGCCAGAGCCACTGGCAGGGTCACAGATACGCAGTATTTT.

J is TRBJ2-1 and V is TRBV11-1; D gene uncertain. Deletions cut 0 bases from V and 0 bases from J, with 9 bases between. Looked up from germline, CDR1 is SGHAT and CDR2 is FQDESV (reference sequence). The CDR3 spans 16 residues. The chain's CDR3 is CASSLAPWSSYNEQFF. As DNA, the CDR3 is TGTGCCAGCAGCTTAGCGCCCTGGAGCTCCTACAATGAGCAGTTCTTC.

This chain joins TRBV6-6 and TRBJ2-7, with 7 positions matching TRBD1. The germline V gene has CDR1 MNHNY and CDR2 SVGAGI (reference sequence). The trim removed 6 bases at V and 0 bases at J, leaving 8 bases unmatched. This CDR3 is 15 amino acids long. In DNA form, the CDR3 reads TGTGCCAGCAGGAAGGGACAGTTAAACTCCTACGAGCAGTACTTC. It codes for CASRKGQLNSYEQYF.

The chain uses TRBV11-2 and TRBJ1-2, with D tentatively TRBD1 (6 bases). Per the germline V gene, CDR1 is SGHAT and CDR2 is FQNNGV. V lost 2 bases to trimming and J lost 4 bases, with 11 bases between them. This CDR3 is 14 amino acids long. In DNA, the CDR3 is TGTGCCAGCAGCTTATTCCAGGACAGCTATGGCTACACCTTC. This encodes CASSLFQDSYGYTF.

The V gene is TRBV5-4, the J gene TRBJ2-5; 7 nucleotides agree with TRBD1. This CDR3 contains 14 residues. Germline V gene data show CDR1 as SGHNT and CDR2 as YYREEE (reference sequence). Trimming cost V 4 bases and J 0 bases; bases outside gene matches: 3. The CDR3 is CASSIGTDQETQYF. CDR3 sequence (DNA): TGTGCCAGCAGCATTGGGACAGACCAAGAGACCCAGTACTTC.

The chain recombines TRBV5-1 with TRBJ2-5; a weak D match, TRBD1 (5 bases). Trimming took 0 bases from V and 0 from J, leaving 18 bases between them. The CDR3 is 18 residues long. The germline CDR1 and CDR2 sequences are SGHRS and YFSETQ. The CDR3 DNA sequence: TGCGCCAGCAGCTTGGCCGTCAGGGCTACCACTCACCAAGAGACCCAGTACTTC. Encoded protein: CASSLAVRATTHQETQYF.

In this sample, this clone turned up once. This sequence joins TRBV6-1 and TRBJ2-3; TRBD2 might be the D (6 bases). CDR1 and CDR2 (germline): MNHNS, SASEGT. This CDR3 spans 18 amino acids. V was cut by 4 bases and J by 3 bases, with 23 bases left in between. The DNA for the CDR3 is TGTGCCAGCAGTGTTCTACCTGGGGGGTTCAAAGGTACAGATACGCAGTATTTT. Its translation: CASSVLPGGFKGTDTQYF.

The sample holds a few counts of this clone. This chain links TRBV9 with TRBJ2-3; maybe TRBD1 (6 bases). The germline V gene has CDR1 SGDLS and CDR2 YYNGEE. Trimming cost V 5 bases and J 3 bases, with 13 bases left between them. The CDR3 length is 14 residues. CDR3 sequence reads: CASSSGTTTDTQYF. The CDR3 bases are TGTGCCAGCAGTTCAGGGACAACGACAGATACGCAGTATTTT.

The chain has TRBV19 and TRBJ1-6; D gene uncertain. Trimming cost V 6 bases and J 14 bases, with 17 bases left between them. Germline-derived CDR1 and CDR2 are LNHDA and SQIVND (reference sequence). The CDR3 extends over 13 amino acids. The CDR3 is CASSTLYQEALHF. For the CDR3, the DNA is TGTGCCAGTAGCACCCTTTATCAGGAGGCCCTCCACTTT.

The chain has TRBV6-6 and TRBJ2-4; TRBD1 aligns across 10 bases. The V segment lost 4 bases and the J segment 6 bases; nucleotides outside the gene matches: 9. The CDR3 is 16 amino acids. Looked up from germline, CDR1 is MNHNY and CDR2 is SVGAGI (reference sequence). The CDR3 DNA is TGTGCCAGCAGTTCCGGGACAGGGGCCCTAATAAACATTCAGTACTTC. It is translated as CASSSGTGALINIQYF.